This T cell receptor (beta chain) was recovered during a study of T-cell reconstitution after alpha-beta-depleted transplantation in children. Preparation of the TCRbeta library used unique molecular identifiers. A single record per CDR3 protein comes from TCRdb applying MiXCR to the PCR reads. This sample has fewer than 700,000 distinct CDR3 sequences; around 13% occur once, and the top ten carry 2.2%. Study-level points and caveats: Several hundred graft clones that had expanded were reportedly the source of alpha-beta T cells about two months after transplant. One year after transplant, T-cell counts and diversity came mostly from newly produced T cells. There were some patients whose high TCRbeta diversity at day 60 came from surviving recipient T cells and thymic progenitors.

Looked up from germline, CDR1 is DFQATT and CDR2 is SNEGSKA (reference sequence). With V trimmed by 6 bases and J by 5 bases, 12 bases remained unmatched. The CDR3 has 17 residues. Points on this clonotype: The target antigen is unknown.

The chain joins TRBV20-1 to TRBJ2-5, with TRBD2 matching 16 bases. The source was PBMCs, mostly from graft donor cells, collected 360 days after TCRalphabeta/CD19-depleted stem cell transplant. This TCR was recovered from a male patient under 18 who had a stem cell transplant for acute myeloid leukemia, so the T cells may come from the graft donor. CDR3 loop: CSAKKGLAGGPHETQYF. The CDR3 coding sequence is TGCAGTGCCAAGAAGGGACTAGCGGGAGGGCCACATGAGACCCAGTACTTC.